These T cell receptor beta chains were read from a single sample in a study of shared clonotypes between healthy human individuals. Assay used: immunoSEQ multiplex PCR; TCRdb lists only in-frame clones, some missing. The sample holds fewer than 130,000 clones, about 70% seen once. Sequencing input: memory CD8+ T cells sorted from blood. The receptors shown here come from a woman aged 30 to 39 in good health. The CDR3 runs from the conserved cysteine through the conserved F or W. The D gene is left open where the match is weak. Rows give clone size only sometimes, using once, few, many, or a class for an expanded clone.

v_gene: TRBV6-1; d_gene: TRBD1; j_gene: TRBJ1-4; abundance: few; CDR3nt: TGTGCCAGCAGTGAGGAGACAGGGCGGAATGAAAAACTGTTTTTT; CDR3aa: CASSEETGRNEKLFF
v_gene: TRBV13; d_gene: -; j_gene: TRBJ2-3; abundance: -; CDR3nt: TGTGCCAGCAGCTTACTCCCAGGGGCGCGGACAGATACGCAGTATTTT; CDR3aa: CASSLLPGARTDTQYF
v_gene: TRBV7-3; d_gene: -; j_gene: TRBJ2-3; abundance: -; CDR3nt: TGTGCCAGCAGCTTAAGGGGCCCCGGCAGGGAGGCAGATACGCAGTATTTT; CDR3aa: CASSLRGPGREADTQYF
v_gene: TRBV27; d_gene: TRBD2; j_gene: TRBJ2-7; abundance: -; CDR3nt: TGTGCCAGCAGGACGACTAGCGGGAGGTCCTACGAGCAGTACTTC; CDR3aa: CASRTTSGRSYEQYF
v_gene: TRBV28; d_gene: -; j_gene: TRBJ1-1; abundance: -; CDR3nt: TGTGCCAGCATCTTCCTCACCGGGGGGGCCACTGAAGCTTTCTTT; CDR3aa: CASIFLTGGATEAFF
v_gene: TRBV28; d_gene: TRBD2; j_gene: TRBJ2-7; abundance: -; CDR3nt: TGTGCCAGCAGTTCGCCCATGGCGGGACTAGAATCTTACGAGCAGTACTTC; CDR3aa: CASSSPMAGLESYEQYF
v_gene: TRBV11-2; d_gene: TRBD1; j_gene: TRBJ2-1; abundance: -; CDR3nt: TGTGCCAGCAGCTTACCCAAAGAGACAGGGGTTTACAATGAGCAGTTCTTC; CDR3aa: CASSLPKETGVYNEQFF
v_gene: TRBV6-6; d_gene: -; j_gene: TRBJ2-5; abundance: -; CDR3nt: TGTGCCAGCAGTTATCGTCCAGAGACCCAGTACTTC; CDR3aa: CASSYRPETQYF
v_gene: TRBV11-1; d_gene: TRBD2; j_gene: TRBJ2-7; abundance: -; CDR3nt: TGTGCCAGCAGCTTCCAGCGGGACTACGAGCAGTACTTC; CDR3aa: CASSFQRDYEQYF
v_gene: TRBV27; d_gene: -; j_gene: TRBJ2-1; abundance: -; CDR3nt: TGTGCCAGCACCGGGACCAACACCTACAATGAGCAGTTCTTC; CDR3aa: CASTGTNTYNEQFF
v_gene: TRBV11-2; d_gene: -; j_gene: TRBJ2-5; abundance: -; CDR3nt: TGTGCCAGCAGCTTATTTATATTAACGGAGACCCAGTACTTC; CDR3aa: CASSLFILTETQYF
v_gene: TRBV28; d_gene: TRBD1; j_gene: TRBJ1-3; abundance: once; CDR3nt: TGTGCCAGCAGGGGGACAGGGGCTTATGGAAACACCATATATTTT; CDR3aa: CASRGTGAYGNTIYF
v_gene: TRBV28; d_gene: TRBD2; j_gene: TRBJ2-3; abundance: -; CDR3nt: TGTGCCAGCAGTTTATTGGATCTAGCGGGAGGGCAGGATACGCAGTATTTT; CDR3aa: CASSLLDLAGGQDTQYF
v_gene: TRBV6-1; d_gene: -; j_gene: TRBJ2-5; abundance: many; CDR3nt: TGTGCCAGCAGTTTGGCAGCTCAAGAGACCCAGTACTTC; CDR3aa: CASSLAAQETQYF
v_gene: TRBV6-1; d_gene: TRBD2; j_gene: TRBJ2-1; abundance: few; CDR3nt: TGTGCCAGCAGTAAACTAGCGGGAGCGGGCAATGAGCAGTTCTTC; CDR3aa: CASSKLAGAGNEQFF
v_gene: TRBV5-1; d_gene: -; j_gene: TRBJ1-2; abundance: -; CDR3nt: TGCGCCAGCAGCTCGCTTCGGGCCTTCTATGGCTACACCTTC; CDR3aa: CASSSLRAFYGYTF
v_gene: TRBV28; d_gene: -; j_gene: TRBJ2-1; abundance: -; CDR3nt: TGTGCCAGCAGGTTTGGCGGGAATCATGAGCAGTTCTTC; CDR3aa: CASRFGGNHEQFF
v_gene: TRBV29-1; d_gene: TRBD1; j_gene: TRBJ1-2; abundance: -; CDR3nt: TGCAGCGTTGAAGATTATACAGGGGCGGATGGCTACACCTTC; CDR3aa: CSVEDYTGADGYTF
v_gene: TRBV27; d_gene: -; j_gene: TRBJ2-5; abundance: -; CDR3nt: TGTGCCAGCAGTCCCACACGGAGGGCCCAGTACTTC; CDR3aa: CASSPTRRAQYF
v_gene: TRBV2; d_gene: TRBD2; j_gene: TRBJ2-7; abundance: few; CDR3nt: TGTGCCAGCAGTGAACTCTCGGGAGGGCCTTACGAGCAGTACTTC; CDR3aa: CASSELSGGPYEQYF
v_gene: TRBV27; d_gene: TRBD1; j_gene: TRBJ2-3; abundance: -; CDR3nt: TGTGCCAGCAGTTGGGCAGGGGGACCCGATACGCAGTATTTT; CDR3aa: CASSWAGGPDTQYF
v_gene: TRBV30; d_gene: TRBD1; j_gene: TRBJ1-2; abundance: -; CDR3nt: TGTGCCTGGAGTGACCCGGACAGGGTGGCCTATGGCTACACCTTC; CDR3aa: CAWSDPDRVAYGYTF